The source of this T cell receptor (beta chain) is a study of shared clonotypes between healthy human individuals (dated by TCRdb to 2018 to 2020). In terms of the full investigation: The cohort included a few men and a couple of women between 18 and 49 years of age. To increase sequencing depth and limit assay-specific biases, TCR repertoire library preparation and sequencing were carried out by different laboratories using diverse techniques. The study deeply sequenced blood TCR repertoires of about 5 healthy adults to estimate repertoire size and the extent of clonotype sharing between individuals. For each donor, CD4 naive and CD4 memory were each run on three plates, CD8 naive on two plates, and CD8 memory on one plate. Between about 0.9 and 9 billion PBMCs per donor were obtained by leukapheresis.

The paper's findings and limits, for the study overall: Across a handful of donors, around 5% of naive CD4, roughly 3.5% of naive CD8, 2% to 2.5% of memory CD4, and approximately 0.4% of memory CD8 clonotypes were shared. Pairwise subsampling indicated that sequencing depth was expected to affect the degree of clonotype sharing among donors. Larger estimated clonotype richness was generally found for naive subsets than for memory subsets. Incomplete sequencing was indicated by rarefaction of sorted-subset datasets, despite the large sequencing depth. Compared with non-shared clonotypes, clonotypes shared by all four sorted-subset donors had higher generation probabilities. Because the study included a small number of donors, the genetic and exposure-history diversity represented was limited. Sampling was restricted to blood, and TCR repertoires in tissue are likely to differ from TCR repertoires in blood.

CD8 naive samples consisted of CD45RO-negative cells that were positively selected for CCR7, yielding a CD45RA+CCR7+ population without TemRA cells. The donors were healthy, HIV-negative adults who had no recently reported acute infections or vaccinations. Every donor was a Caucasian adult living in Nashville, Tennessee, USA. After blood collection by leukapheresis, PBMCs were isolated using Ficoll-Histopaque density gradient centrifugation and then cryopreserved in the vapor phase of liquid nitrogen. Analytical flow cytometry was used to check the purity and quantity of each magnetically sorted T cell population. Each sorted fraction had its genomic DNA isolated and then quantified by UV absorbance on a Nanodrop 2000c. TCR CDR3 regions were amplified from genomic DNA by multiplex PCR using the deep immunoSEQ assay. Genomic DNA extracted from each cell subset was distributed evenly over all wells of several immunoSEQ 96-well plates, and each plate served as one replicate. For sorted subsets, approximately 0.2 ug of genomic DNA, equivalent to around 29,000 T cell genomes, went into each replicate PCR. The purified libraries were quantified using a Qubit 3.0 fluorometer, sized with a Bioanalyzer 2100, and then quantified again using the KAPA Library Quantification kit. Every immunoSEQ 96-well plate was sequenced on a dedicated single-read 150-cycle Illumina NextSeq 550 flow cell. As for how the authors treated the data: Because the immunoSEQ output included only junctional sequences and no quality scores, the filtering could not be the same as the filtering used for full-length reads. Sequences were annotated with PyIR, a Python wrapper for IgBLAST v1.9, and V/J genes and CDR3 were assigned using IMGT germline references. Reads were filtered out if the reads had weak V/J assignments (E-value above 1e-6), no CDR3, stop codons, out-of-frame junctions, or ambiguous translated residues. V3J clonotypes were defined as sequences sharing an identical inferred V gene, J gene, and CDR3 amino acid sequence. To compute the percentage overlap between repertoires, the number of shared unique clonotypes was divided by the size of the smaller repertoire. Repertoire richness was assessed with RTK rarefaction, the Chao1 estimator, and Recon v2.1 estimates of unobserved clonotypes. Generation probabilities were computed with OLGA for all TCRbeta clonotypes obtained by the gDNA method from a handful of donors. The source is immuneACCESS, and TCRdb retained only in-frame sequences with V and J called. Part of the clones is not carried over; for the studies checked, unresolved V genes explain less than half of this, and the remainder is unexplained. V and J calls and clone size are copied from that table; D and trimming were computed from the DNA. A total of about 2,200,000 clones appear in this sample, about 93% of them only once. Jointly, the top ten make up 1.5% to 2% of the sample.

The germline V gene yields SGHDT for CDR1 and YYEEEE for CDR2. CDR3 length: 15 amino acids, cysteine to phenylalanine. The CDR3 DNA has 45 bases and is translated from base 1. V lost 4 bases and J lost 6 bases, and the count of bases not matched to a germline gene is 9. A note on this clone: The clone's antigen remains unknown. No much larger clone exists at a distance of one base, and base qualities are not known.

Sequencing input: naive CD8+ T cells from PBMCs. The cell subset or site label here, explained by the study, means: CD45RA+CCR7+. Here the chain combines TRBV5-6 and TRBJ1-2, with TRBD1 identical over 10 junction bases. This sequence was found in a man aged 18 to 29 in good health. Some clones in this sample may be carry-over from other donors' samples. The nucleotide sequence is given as TGTGCCAGCAGCCTGTGGACAGGGGGGATAGATGGCTACACCTTC. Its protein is CASSLWTGGIDGYTF.